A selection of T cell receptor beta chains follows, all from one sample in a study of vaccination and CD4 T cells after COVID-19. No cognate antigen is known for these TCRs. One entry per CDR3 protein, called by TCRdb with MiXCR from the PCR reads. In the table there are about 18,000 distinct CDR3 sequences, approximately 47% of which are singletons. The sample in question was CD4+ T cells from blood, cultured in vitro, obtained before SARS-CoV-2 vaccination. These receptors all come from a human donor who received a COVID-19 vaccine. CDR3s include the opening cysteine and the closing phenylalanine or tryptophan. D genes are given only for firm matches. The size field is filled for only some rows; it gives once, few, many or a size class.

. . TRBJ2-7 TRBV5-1 TGCGCCAGCAGCTTGGTCTCGGTCTCCTACGAGCAGTACTTC CASSLVSVSYEQYF
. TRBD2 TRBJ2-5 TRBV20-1 TGCAGTGCTAGACTAGCGGGGAGAGAGACCCAGTACTTC CSARLAGRETQYF
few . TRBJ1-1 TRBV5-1 TGCGCCAGCAGCTTGGTCCAGGGTACTCCTGAAGCTTTCTTT CASSLVQGTPEAFF
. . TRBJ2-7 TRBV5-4 TGTGCCAGCAGCTTGGAGTCAGGTTCGACGCAGTACTTC CASSLESGSTQYF
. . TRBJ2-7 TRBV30 TGTGCCTGGAGTGTTCGGACCACCTACGAGCAGTACTTC CAWSVRTTYEQYF
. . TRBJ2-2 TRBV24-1 TGTGCCACCAGTGATTGGAGGAACACCGGGGAGCTGTTTTTT CATSDWRNTGELFF
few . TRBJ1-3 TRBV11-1 TGTGCCAGCAGCCCACAGGGCCTCTCTGGAAACACCATATATTTT CASSPQGLSGNTIYF
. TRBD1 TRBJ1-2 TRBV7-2 TGTGCCAGCAGCTTATCAGGACAGGCTTTCTATGGCTACACCTTC CASSLSGQAFYGYTF
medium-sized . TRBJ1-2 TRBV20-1 TGCAGTGCCGGGCGGTCAGGGACCAACTATGGCTACACCTTC CSAGRSGTNYGYTF
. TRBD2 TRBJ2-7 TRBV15 TGTGCCACCAGCAGAGAATTCGCCGGCGGGGGGGCTAACGAGCAGTACTTC CATSREFAGGGANEQYF
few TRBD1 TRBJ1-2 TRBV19 TGTGCCAGTAGTATAGCCGACAGGGGGACCTATGGCTACACCTTC CASSIADRGTYGYTF
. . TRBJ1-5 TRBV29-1 TGCAGCGTTGGAGGTAGGGGCAATCAGCCCCAGCATTTT CSVGGRGNQPQHF
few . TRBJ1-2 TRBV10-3 TGTGCCATCAGTGAGTCCGTTACAAGGGGGTATGGCTACACCTTC CAISESVTRGYGYTF
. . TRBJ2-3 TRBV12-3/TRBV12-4 TGTGCCAGCAGTTTAATCAGCTACACAGATACGCAGTATTTT CASSLISYTDTQYF
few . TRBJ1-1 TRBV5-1 TGCGCCAGCAGCTTGGAACTGGGCATGAACACTGAAGCTTTCTTT CASSLELGMNTEAFF
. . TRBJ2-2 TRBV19 TGTGCCAGTAGCCTAAATAGGGGGACCGGGGAGCTGTTTTTT CASSLNRGTGELFF